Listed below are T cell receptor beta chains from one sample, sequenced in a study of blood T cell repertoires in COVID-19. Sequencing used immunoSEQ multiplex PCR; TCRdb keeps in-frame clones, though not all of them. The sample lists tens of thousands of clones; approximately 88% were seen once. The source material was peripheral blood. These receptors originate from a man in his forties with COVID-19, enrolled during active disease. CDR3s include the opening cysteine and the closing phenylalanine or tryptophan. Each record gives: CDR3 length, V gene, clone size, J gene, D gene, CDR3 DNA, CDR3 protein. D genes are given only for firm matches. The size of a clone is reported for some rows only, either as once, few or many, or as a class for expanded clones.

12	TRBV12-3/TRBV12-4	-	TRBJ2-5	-	TGTGCCAGCAGTTTGCTAGCAGAGACCCAGTACTTC	CASSLLAETQYF
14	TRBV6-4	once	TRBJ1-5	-	TGTGCCAGCAGTGAAATGGCAGGTAATCAGCCCCAGCATTTT	CASSEMAGNQPQHF
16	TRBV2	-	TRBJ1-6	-	TGTGCCAGCAGTGAAGGGACCCGGGAGGGGAATTCACCCCTCCACTTT	CASSEGTREGNSPLHF
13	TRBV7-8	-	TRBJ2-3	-	TGTGCCAGCAGCACAACAGGGACAGATACGCAGTATTTT	CASSTTGTDTQYF
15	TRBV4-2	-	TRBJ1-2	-	TGTGCCAGCAGCCAAGAAGGAGGAGGGAACTATGGCTACACCTTC	CASSQEGGGNYGYTF
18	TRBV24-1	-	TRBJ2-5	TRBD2	TGTGCCACCAGTGATGGGAGGGGTTGGGGACGGACCCAAGAGACCCAGTACTTC	CATSDGRGWGRTQETQYF
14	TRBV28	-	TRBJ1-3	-	TGTGCCACAAAAAGGGGGGGAGGGGCCAACACCATATATTTT	CATKRGGGANTIYF
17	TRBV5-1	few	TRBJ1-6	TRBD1	TGCGCCAGCAGCTTGAGACAGGGGGGTCCGGGGAGTTCACCCCTCCACTTT	CASSLRQGGPGSSPLHF
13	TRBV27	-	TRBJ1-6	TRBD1	TGTGCCACTAGGACAGGGGCAGCTTCACCCCTCCACTTT	CATRTGAASPLHF
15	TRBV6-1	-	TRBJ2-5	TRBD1	TGTGCCAGCAGTGAAGGGGACAGGTCTGGTGAGACCCAGTACTTC	CASSEGDRSGETQYF
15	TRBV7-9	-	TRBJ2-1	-	TGTGCCAGCAGCTTAATCCCCTCCCCCTACAATGAGCAGTTCTTC	CASSLIPSPYNEQFF
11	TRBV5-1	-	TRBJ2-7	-	TGCGCCAGCAGCTTCCACTACGAGCAGTACTTC	CASSFHYEQYF
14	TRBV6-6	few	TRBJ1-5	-	TGTGCCAGCAGCCACGGAGAGGCCAATCAGCCCCAGCATTTT	CASSHGEANQPQHF
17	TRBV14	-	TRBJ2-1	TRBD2	TGTGCCAGCAGCCCTACTCTTCTAGCGGGGGGATACAATGAGCAGTTCTTC	CASSPTLLAGGYNEQFF
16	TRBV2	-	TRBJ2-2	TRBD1	TGTGCCAGCAGAGCGCGGACAGGGGGCGATACCGGGGAGCTGTTTTTT	CASRARTGGDTGELFF
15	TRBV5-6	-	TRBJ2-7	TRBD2	TGTGCCAGCAGCTTGCGGGGGGGAGCCTTTTACGAGCAGTACTTC	CASSLRGGAFYEQYF
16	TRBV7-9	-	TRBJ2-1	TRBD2	TGTGCCAGCAGCCGGACTAGCGGACCGGGTGGGAATGAGCAGTTCTTC	CASSRTSGPGGNEQFF
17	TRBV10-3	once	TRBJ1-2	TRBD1	TGTGCCATCAGTGACGGGACAGGGCTTTTTTCTAACTATGGCTACACCTTC	CAISDGTGLFSNYGYTF
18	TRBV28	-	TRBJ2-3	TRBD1	TGTGCCAGCAGTCCGTCCGGGACAGGGTTTAGTAGGGCAGATACGCAGTATTTT	CASSPSGTGFSRADTQYF
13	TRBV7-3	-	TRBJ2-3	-	TGTGCCAGCAGGCAAACAGGGACAGATACGCAGTATTTT	CASRQTGTDTQYF
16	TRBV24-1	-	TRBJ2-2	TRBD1	TGTGCCACCAGTGACCCTGGACAGGGGAACACCGGGGAGCTGTTTTTT	CATSDPGQGNTGELFF
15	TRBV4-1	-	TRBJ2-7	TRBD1	TGCGCCAGCAGGCAAGGGGAGACAGGGGCGGACGAGCAGTACTTC	CASRQGETGADEQYF